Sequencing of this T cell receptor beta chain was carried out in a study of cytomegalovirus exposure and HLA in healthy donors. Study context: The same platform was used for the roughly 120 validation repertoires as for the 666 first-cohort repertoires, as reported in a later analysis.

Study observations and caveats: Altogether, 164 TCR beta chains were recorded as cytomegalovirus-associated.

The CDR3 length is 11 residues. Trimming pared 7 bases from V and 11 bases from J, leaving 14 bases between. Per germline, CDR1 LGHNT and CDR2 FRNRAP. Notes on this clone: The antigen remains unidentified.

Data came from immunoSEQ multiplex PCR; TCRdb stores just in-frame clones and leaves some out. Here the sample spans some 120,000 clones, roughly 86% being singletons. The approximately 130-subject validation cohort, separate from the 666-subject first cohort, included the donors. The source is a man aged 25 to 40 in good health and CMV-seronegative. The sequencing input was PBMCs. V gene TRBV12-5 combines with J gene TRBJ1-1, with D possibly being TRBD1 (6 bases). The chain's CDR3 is CASAKSGDAFF. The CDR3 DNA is TGTGCTAGTGCTAAATCAGGGGACGCTTTCTTT.